Presented here are 19 T cell receptor beta chains from one specimen sequenced in a study of STAT5B mutations in CD4+ large granular lymphocyte leukemia. Sequencing was performed with immunoSEQ multiplex PCR; in TCRdb, only in-frame clones are kept and a portion is missing. This sample has tens of thousands of clones, with around 72% found just once. The sequencing sample was made of CD4+ T cells from blood buffy coats. These TCRs come from a human donor in good health.

This chain joins TRBV5-4 and TRBJ2-1, with 13 bases matching TRBD2. V dropped 3 bases and J dropped 1; count of bases not matched to a gene: 13. This CDR3 has 20 residues. Germline V gives CDR1 SGHNT, CDR2 YYREEE (reference sequence). The CDR3 DNA is TGTGCCAGCAGCTCCGCGCGACTAGCGGGGGGCATTCCTTCCTACAATGAGCAGTTCTTC. This encodes CASSSARLAGGIPSYNEQFF.

This chain links TRBV2 with TRBJ2-2; 9 bases fit TRBD1. This CDR3 has 14 amino acids. V shed 7 bases and J 7 bases; nucleotides not matched to a gene: 7. CDR1 and CDR2 from the germline V gene are SNHLY and FYNNEI. CDR3 nucleotide sequence: TGTGCCAGCAACGGACAGGGGACGATCGGGGAGCTGTTTTTT. Its protein is CASNGQGTIGELFF.

The rearrangement joins TRBV19 to TRBJ1-1; no definite D call. The CDR3 sequence is 13 residues long. Germline V CDR1 and CDR2: LNHDA, SQIVND (reference sequence). Trimming left V 0 bases short and J 0 bases short, with 2 bases between. The CDR3 spells CASSIDLNTEAFF. CDR3 sequence (DNA): TGTGCCAGTAGTATAGATTTGAACACTGAAGCTTTCTTT. Full variable domain (outside the CDR3, taken from reference TRBV19 and TRBJ1-1): DGGITQSPKYLFRKEGQNVTLSCEQNLNHDAMYWYRQDPGQGLRLIYYSQIVNDFQKGDIAEGYSVSREKKESFPLTVTSAQKNPTAFYLCASSIDLNTEAFFGQGTRLTVV.

The rearrangement joins TRBV11-3 to TRBJ2-2; 9 bases align to TRBD1. Germline loops: CDR1 SGHNT, CDR2 YENEEA. The CDR3 is made up of 14 amino acids. Unmatched junction bases numbered 6, after V lost 5 bases and J lost 8 bases. CDR3 residues: CASSAGTGRGELFF. CDR3 DNA: TGTGCCAGCAGCGCCGGGACAGGGAGGGGGGAGCTGTTTTTT.

The chain uses TRBV7-2 and TRBJ2-2, with a tentative D call TRBD1 (6 bases). The ends were cut back, 3 bases at V and 2 bases at J, with 7 bases in the middle. Looked up from germline, CDR1 is SGHTA and CDR2 is FQGNSA. The CDR3 extends over 14 amino acids. The CDR3 coding sequence is TGTGCCAGCAGCTTCAGGGGAAACACCGGGGAGCTGTTTTTT. This translates into CASSFRGNTGELFF.

The chain couples TRBV18 to TRBJ2-1; tentative D call: TRBD2 (6 bases). The CDR3 sequence is 13 residues long. Looked up from germline, CDR1 is KGHSH and CDR2 is LQKENI. The V and J ends lost 3 bases and 8 bases respectively, with 11 bases between them. The CDR3 DNA reads TGTGCCAGCTCACCGGGACTTCGGGATGAGCAGTTCTTC. This sequence encodes CASSPGLRDEQFF.

This clone was counted once. The chain couples TRBV18 to TRBJ1-1; no definite D call. This CDR3 spans 13 amino acids. Germline assignment: CDR1 KGHSH and CDR2 LQKENI. V was trimmed by 2 bases and J by 4 bases, leaving 8 bases between them. The CDR3 loop is CASSPGYATEAFF. As DNA, the CDR3 is TGTGCCAGCTCACCAGGGTACGCCACTGAAGCTTTCTTT.

V usage is TRBV7-8 and J usage is TRBJ1-2, with 7 bases matching TRBD1. Losses at the gene ends were 1 base for V and 6 bases for J; bases not matched to a gene: 8. The CDR3 totals 15 residues. Germline CDR1 reads SGHVS; CDR2 reads FQNEAQ. CDR3: CASSLGRGRGDGYTF. The CDR3 coding sequence is TGTGCCAGCAGCTTAGGAAGGGGGCGCGGTGATGGCTACACCTTC.

In its sample, this clone was seen once. The DNA for the CDR3 is TGCAGCGTGACCGGGACAGGGGGCGGAAACACCATATATTTT. This sequence encodes CSVTGTGGGNTIYF. This rearrangement joins TRBV29-1 to TRBJ1-3; 12 nucleotides align to TRBD1. V was clipped by 6 bases and J by 4 bases; unmatched bases: 4. Germline CDR1 and CDR2: SQVTM and ANQGSEA. CDR3 length equals 14 residues. The full variable domain, with the rest looked up from reference TRBV29-1 and TRBJ1-3, is SAVISQKPSRDICQRGTSLTIQCQVDSQVTMMFWYRQQPGQSLTLIATANQGSEATYESGFVIDKFPISRPNLTFSTLTVSNMSPEDSSIYLCSVTGTGGGNTIYFGEGSWLTVV.

The gene calls are TRBV28 and TRBJ1-2; a weak D match, TRBD1 (5 bases). V was clipped by 5 bases and J by 7 bases, with 20 bases between them. Germline V gene data show CDR1 as MDHEN and CDR2 as SYDVKM. CDR3 size: 15 residues. The CDR3 loop reads CASSPAGTRRAGYTF. Written as DNA, the CDR3 is TGTGCCAGCAGTCCCGCCGGGACCCGAAGGGCTGGCTACACCTTC.

The chain combines TRBV7-6 with TRBJ2-5; TRBD1 is a possible D gene (5 bases). Germline assignment: CDR1 SGHVS and CDR2 FNYEAQ. Trimming took 1 base from V and 4 from J, leaving 13 bases between them. The CDR3 spans 15 residues. The CDR3 protein is CASSLDLGRAETQYF. CDR3 sequence (DNA): TGTGCCAGCAGCTTAGATCTAGGCAGGGCAGAGACCCAGTACTTC. The entire variable domain, with the rest obtained from reference TRBV7-6 and TRBJ2-5, is as follows: GAGVSQSPRYKVTKRGQDVALRCDPISGHVSLYWYRQALGQGPEFLTYFNYEAQQDKSGLPNDRFSAERPEGSISTLTIQRTEQRDSAMYRCASSLDLGRAETQYFGPGTRLLVL.

The chain uses TRBV9 and TRBJ1-3; D possibly corresponds to TRBD1 (5 bases). This CDR3 is 16 amino acids long. With 2 bases removed from V and 4 bases from J, the gap between germline ends came to 16 bases. CDR1 is SGDLS and CDR2 is YYNGEE in the germline V gene. The CDR3 sequence: CASSVLGGIAGNTIYF. The CDR3 DNA sequence: TGTGCCAGCAGCGTCCTCGGGGGGATCGCCGGAAACACCATATATTTT. Filled out from reference TRBV9 and TRBJ1-3, the complete variable domain reads DSGVTQTPKHLITATGQRVTLRCSPRSGDLSVYWYQQSLDQGLQFLIQYYNGEERAKGNILERFSAQQFPDLHSELNLSSLELGDSALYFCASSVLGGIAGNTIYFGEGSWLTVV.

The V gene is TRBV30, the J gene TRBJ1-6; the D gene is possibly TRBD1 (6 bases). Germline CDR1 reads GTSNPN; CDR2 reads SVGIG (reference sequence). V was pared by 0 bases and J by 7 bases, with 13 bases between. The CDR3 covers 15 residues. The CDR3 reads CAWSVWGQTNSPLHF. The CDR3 DNA is TGTGCCTGGAGTGTATGGGGGCAGACAAATTCACCCCTCCACTTT. Using reference TRBV30 and TRBJ1-6 for the parts outside the CDR3, the full variable domain is SQTIHQWPATLVQPVGSPLSLECTVEGTSNPNLYWYRQAAGRGLQLLFYSVGIGQISSEVPQNLSASRPQDRQFILSSKKLLLSDSGFYLCAWSVWGQTNSPLHFGNGTRLTVT.

This clone has just one count. The V and J genes are TRBV5-4 and TRBJ1-2; 8 bases align to TRBD1. Germline V gives CDR1 SGHNT, CDR2 YYREEE (reference sequence). V lost 2 bases, J lost 6 bases, and 12 bases stayed unmatched. This CDR3 has 16 amino acids. In DNA form, the CDR3 reads TGTGCCAGCAGCTTTCCAGGGGGCGTATTATTGGATGGCTACACCTTC. Translating it yields CASSFPGGVLLDGYTF.

The rearrangement joins TRBV5-1 to TRBJ1-2; 10 bases line up with TRBD1. The CDR3 is made up of 17 amino acids. CDR1 and CDR2 (germline): SGHRS, YFSETQ. Unmatched junction bases numbered 11, after V lost 4 bases and J lost 2 bases. In DNA, the CDR3 is TGCGCCAGCAGCCACAGCGCCCGGGACAGGGGCAACTATGGCTACACCTTC. It encodes CASSHSARDRGNYGYTF.

The V gene is TRBV7-8, the J gene TRBJ2-1, with 7 nucleotides matching TRBD1. V shed 1 base and J 0 bases; nucleotides not matched to a gene: 12. The CDR3 loop spans 19 amino acids. CDR1 is SGHVS, CDR2 FQNEAQ, per germline. The CDR3 region is CASSLVRDRWKYSYNEQFF. DNA of the CDR3: TGTGCCAGCAGCTTAGTAAGGGACAGATGGAAATACTCCTACAATGAGCAGTTCTTC.

Only a few counts were recorded for this clone. The chain carries TRBV5-1 and TRBJ1-4; 8 bases line up with TRBD1. CDR1 SGHRS and CDR2 YFSETQ come from the germline V gene. The CDR3 runs 14 residues. Losses at the gene ends were 3 bases for V and 8 bases for J; bases not matched to a gene: 6. In nucleotides, the CDR3 is TGCGCCAGCAGCTCAGGACAGGGTGGCGAAAAACTGTTTTTT. Its protein product is CASSSGQGGEKLFF.

The J gene is TRBJ2-3, the V gene TRBV2; 7 positions agree with TRBD1. The germline V gene encodes CDR1 SNHLY and CDR2 FYNNEI. V lost 8 bases and J lost 1; bases outside the gene matches: 6. There are 14 residues in the CDR3. CDR3 nucleotide sequence: TGTGCCAGCCGACAGGGTTCGGGCACAGATACGCAGTATTTT. Translated: CASRQGSGTDTQYF.

CDR3 DNA sequence: TGTGCCAGCAGTTCCATCCACCGGACTAGCGGGGGCCTGACCCAACCCACAGATACGCAGTATTTT. Translation: CASSSIHRTSGGLTQPTDTQYF. The chain is built from TRBV28 and TRBJ2-3; 13 positions match TRBD2. This CDR3 has 22 residues. V gave up 4 bases and J gave up 2 bases; unmatched junction bases: 21. Per germline, CDR1 MDHEN and CDR2 SYDVKM.